This TCR beta chain was documented in a study of blood T cell repertoires in COVID-19. Turning to the study itself: Italy, Spain and the United States were the sources of the convalescent and acute COVID-19 samples.

The CDR3 loop spans 12 amino acids. V lost 6 bases and J 5 bases, leaving 10 bases between the germline ends. The repertoire was sequenced with immunoSEQ multiplex PCR; TCRdb's copy has only in-frame clones and lacks some. The table includes roughly 500,000 clones, approximately 83% detected once. Source material: peripheral blood. This TCR was recovered from a human donor in a cohort sampled during active COVID-19. The rearrangement links TRBV12-3 or TRBV12-4 to TRBJ1-2, with D possibly matching TRBD1 (5 bases). The CDR3 sequence is CASSMTAYGYTF. The CDR3 DNA reads as TGTGCCAGCAGCATGACAGCGTATGGCTACACCTTC.